The 9 T cell receptor beta chains below all came from one sample that was sequenced in a study of T cells in Graves' hyperthyroidism and ophthalmopathy. From RNA transcripts, TCR beta CDR3 regions were amplified. HTBI primers were the set used in a first-round RT-PCR of the TCR CDR3. TCRdb processed the multiplex PCR reads anew with MiXCR; each CDR3 protein has one entry. This sample has about 95,000 distinct CDR3 sequences, with approximately 42% found just once. The sequencing input was peripheral blood or thyroid tissue (not recorded which). The receptors originated from a woman aged 25 to 39 with Graves' hyperthyroidism.

This chain uses TRBV7-2 with TRBJ1-5; possible D gene TRBD1, 5 bases. This CDR3 has 15 amino acids. CDR1 is SGHTA, CDR2 FQGNSA, per germline. Trimming pared 7 bases from V and 1 base from J, leaving 14 bases between. Written as DNA, the CDR3 is TGTGCCAGCAACACGCATCAGGGCAGCAATCAGCCCCAGCATTTT. It yields the protein CASNTHQGSNQPQHF.

This sequence joins TRBV27 and TRBJ1-1; no clear D gene. CDR3 length: 13 residues. V dropped 0 bases and J dropped 3 bases, with 5 bases sitting between them. CDR1 MNHEY and CDR2 SMNVEV come from the germline V gene (reference sequence). CDR3 DNA sequence: TGTGCCAGCAGTTTATCGGCCGACACTGAAGCTTTCTTT. Amino acids: CASSLSADTEAFF.

CDR3 sequence: CASSLLGQGDQPQHF. Here the CDR3 DNA reads TGTGCCAGCAGCCTGCTAGGACAGGGAGATCAGCCCCAGCATTTT. This chain connects TRBV13 to TRBJ1-5; 8 bases fit TRBD1. Per the germline V gene, CDR1 is PRHDT and CDR2 is FYEKMQ (reference sequence). J gave up 5 bases and V 5 bases, and 8 bases lay outside the gene matches. This CDR3 comprises 15 residues.

This clonotype was detected ten times or more. The chain combines TRBV28 with TRBJ2-5, with D possibly TRBD1 on 5 matching bases. The length of the CDR3 is 16 residues. The germline gives CDR1 MDHEN, CDR2 SYDVKM. Trimming stripped 8 bases from V and 5 bases from J, with 24 bases between. CDR3 DNA sequence: TGTGCCAGCGGGTTACTTTGGGGCAGGGATTCGGAGACCCAGTACTTC. This gives the protein CASGLLWGRDSETQYF. The full variable domain, rest sourced from reference TRBV28 and TRBJ2-5, is DVKVTQSSRYLVKRTGEKVFLECVQDMDHENMFWYRQDPGLGLRLIYFSYDVKMKEKGDIPEGYSVSREKKERFSLILESASTNQTSMYLCASGLLWGRDSETQYFGPGTRLLVL.

Remarks on this clonotype: At one of its ends the junction is not consistent with the germline gene, which may arise from a read error. The chain uses TRBV5-1 and TRBJ1-6; 11 bases fit TRBD1. The CDR3 has 15 residues. Germline V gene lookup returns CDR1 SGHRS and CDR2 YFSETQ. CDR3 sequence: CASSLFGTGGSSLHF. The CDR3 DNA reads as TGCGCCAGCAGCCTATTCGGGACAGGGGGTTCATCCCTCCACTTT.

This clonotype was recorded many times. This rearrangement joins TRBV19 to TRBJ1-3; no clear D. The ends were cut back, 6 bases at V and 0 bases at J, with 9 bases in the middle. Germline V gene lookup returns CDR1 LNHDA and CDR2 SQIVND (reference sequence). CDR3 length equals 14 residues. The CDR3 is CASSPPPSGNTIYF. As DNA, the CDR3 is TGTGCCAGTAGCCCCCCTCCCTCTGGAAACACCATATATTTT.

The V call is TRBV7-2, the J call TRBJ2-5; 7 nucleotides agree with TRBD1. The CDR3 totals 14 residues. Germline values: CDR1 SGHTA, CDR2 FQGNSA. The V and J ends lost 5 bases and 1 base, in that order; junction bases with no gene match: 4. The CDR3 DNA reads as TGTGCCAGCAGCAGCAGACAGGGCCAAGAGACCCAGTACTTC. Translation: CASSSRQGQETQYF.

To note about this clonotype: In this CDR3 the conserved last residue, phenylalanine or tryptophan, is missing, so a read error is likely. The chain carries TRBV7-2 and TRBJ1-1, with D possibly being TRBD1 (5 bases). V dropped 3 bases and J dropped 2 bases, with 13 bases sitting between them. This CDR3 region has 15 residues. CDR1 is SGHTA, CDR2 FQGNSA, per germline. The CDR3 DNA follows: TGTGCCAGCAGCTTGTTGCCGGGACGCAACACTGAAGCTTTCTCT. Translating it yields CASSLLPGRNTEAFS.

This clonotype appeared many times. The rearrangement joins TRBV5-1 to TRBJ2-5, with TRBD1 as a possible D gene (6 bases). Germline CDR1 SGHRS, CDR2 YFSETQ. V lost 6 bases and J 3 bases, leaving 15 bases between the germline ends. The CDR3 extends over 14 amino acids. The CDR3 reads CASNLAPGEETQYF. The CDR3 coding sequence is TGCGCCAGCAATCTAGCTCCAGGGGAAGAGACCCAGTACTTC. Supplemented by reference TRBV5-1 and TRBJ2-5, the full variable domain reads KAGVTQTPRYLIKTRGQQVTLSCSPISGHRSVSWYQQTPGQGLQFLFEYFSETQRNKGNFPGRFSGRQFSNSRSEMNVSTLELGDSALYLCASNLAPGEETQYFGPGTRLLVL.